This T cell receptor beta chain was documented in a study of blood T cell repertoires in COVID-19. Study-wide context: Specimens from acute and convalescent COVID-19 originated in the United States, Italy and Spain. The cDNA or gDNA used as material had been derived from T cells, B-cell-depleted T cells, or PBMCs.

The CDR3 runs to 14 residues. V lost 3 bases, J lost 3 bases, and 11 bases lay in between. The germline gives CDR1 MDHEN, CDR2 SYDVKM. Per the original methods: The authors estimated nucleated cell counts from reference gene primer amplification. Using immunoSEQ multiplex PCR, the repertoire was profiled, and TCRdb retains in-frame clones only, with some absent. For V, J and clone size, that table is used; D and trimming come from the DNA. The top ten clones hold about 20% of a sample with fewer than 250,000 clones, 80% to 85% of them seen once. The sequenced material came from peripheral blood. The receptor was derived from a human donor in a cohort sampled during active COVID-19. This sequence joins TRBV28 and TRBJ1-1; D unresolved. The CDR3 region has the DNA TGTGCCAGCAGTTTTCGCAGGTATTACACTGAAGCTTTCTTT. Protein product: CASSFRRYYTEAFF. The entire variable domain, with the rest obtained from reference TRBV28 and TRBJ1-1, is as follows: DVKVTQSSRYLVKRTGEKVFLECVQDMDHENMFWYRQDPGLGLRLIYFSYDVKMKEKGDIPEGYSVSREKKERFSLILESASTNQTSMYLCASSFRRYYTEAFFGQGTRLTVV.